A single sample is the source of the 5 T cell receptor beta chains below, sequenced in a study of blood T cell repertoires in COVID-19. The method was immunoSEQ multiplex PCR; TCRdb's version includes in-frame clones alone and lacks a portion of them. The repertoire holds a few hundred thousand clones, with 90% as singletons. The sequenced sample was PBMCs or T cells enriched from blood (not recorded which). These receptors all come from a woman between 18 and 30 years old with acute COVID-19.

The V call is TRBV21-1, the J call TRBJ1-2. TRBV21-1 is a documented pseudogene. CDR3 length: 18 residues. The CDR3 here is CASAGGTETKPYNYGYTF. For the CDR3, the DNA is TGTGCCAGCGCGGGGGGGACAGAAACGAAACCCTATAACTATGGCTACACCTTC.

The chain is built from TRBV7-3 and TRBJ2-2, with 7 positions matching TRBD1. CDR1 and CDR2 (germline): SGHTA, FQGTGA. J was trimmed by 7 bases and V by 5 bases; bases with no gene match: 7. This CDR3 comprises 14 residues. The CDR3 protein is CASSPDRVGGELFF. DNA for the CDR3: TGTGCCAGCAGCCCCGACAGGGTCGGCGGGGAGCTGTTTTTT.

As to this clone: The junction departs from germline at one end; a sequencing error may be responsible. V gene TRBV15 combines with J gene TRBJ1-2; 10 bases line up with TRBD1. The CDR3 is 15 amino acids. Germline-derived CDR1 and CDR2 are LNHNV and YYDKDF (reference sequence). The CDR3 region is CATSRRDRGSWGYTF. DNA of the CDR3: TGTGCCACCAGCAGAAGGGACAGGGGCTCGTGGGGCTACACTTTC.

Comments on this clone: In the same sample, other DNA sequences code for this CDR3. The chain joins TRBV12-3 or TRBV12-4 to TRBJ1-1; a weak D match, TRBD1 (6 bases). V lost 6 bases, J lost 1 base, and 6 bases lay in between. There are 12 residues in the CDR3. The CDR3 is CASRQGNTEAFF. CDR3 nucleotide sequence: TGTGCCAGCAGACAGGGGAACACTGAAGCTTTCTTT.

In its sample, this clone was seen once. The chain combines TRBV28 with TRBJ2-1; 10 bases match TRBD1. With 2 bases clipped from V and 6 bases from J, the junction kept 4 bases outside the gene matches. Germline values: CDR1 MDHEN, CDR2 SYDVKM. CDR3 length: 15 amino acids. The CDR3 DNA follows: TGTGCCAGCAGTTTAGGACAGGGGGTTAGCAATGAGCAGTTCTTC. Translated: CASSLGQGVSNEQFF. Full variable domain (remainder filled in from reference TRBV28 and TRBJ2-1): DVKVTQSSRYLVKRTGEKVFLECVQDMDHENMFWYRQDPGLGLRLIYFSYDVKMKEKGDIPEGYSVSREKKERFSLILESASTNQTSMYLCASSLGQGVSNEQFFGPGTRLTVL.